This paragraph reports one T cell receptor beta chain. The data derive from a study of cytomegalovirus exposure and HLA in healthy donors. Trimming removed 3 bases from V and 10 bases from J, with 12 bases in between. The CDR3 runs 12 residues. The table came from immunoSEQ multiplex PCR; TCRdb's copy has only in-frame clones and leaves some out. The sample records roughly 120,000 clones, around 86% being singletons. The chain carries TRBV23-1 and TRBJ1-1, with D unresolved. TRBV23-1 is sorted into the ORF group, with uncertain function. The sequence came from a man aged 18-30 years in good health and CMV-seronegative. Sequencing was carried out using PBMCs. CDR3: CASSQGLRGAFF. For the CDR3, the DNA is TGCGCCAGCAGTCAGGGCCTACGTGGAGCTTTCTTT.